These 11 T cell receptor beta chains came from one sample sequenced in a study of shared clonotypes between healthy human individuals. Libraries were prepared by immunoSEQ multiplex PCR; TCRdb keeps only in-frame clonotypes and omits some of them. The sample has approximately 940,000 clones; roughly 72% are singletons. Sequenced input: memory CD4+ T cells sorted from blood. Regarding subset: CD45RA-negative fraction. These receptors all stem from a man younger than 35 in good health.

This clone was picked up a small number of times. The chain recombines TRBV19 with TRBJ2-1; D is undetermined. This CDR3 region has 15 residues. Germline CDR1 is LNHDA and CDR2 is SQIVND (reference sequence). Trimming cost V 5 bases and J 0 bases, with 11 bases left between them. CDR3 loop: CASSVDSSSYNEQFF. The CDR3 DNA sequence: TGTGCCAGTAGTGTCGATTCGAGCTCCTACAATGAGCAGTTCTTC.

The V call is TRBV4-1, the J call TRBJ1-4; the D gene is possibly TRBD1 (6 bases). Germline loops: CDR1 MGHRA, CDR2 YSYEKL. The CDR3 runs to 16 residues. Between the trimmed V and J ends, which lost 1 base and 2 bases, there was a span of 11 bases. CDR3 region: CASSQGAGVTNEKLFF. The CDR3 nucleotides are TGCGCCAGCAGCCAAGGTGCAGGGGTTACTAATGAAAAACTGTTTTTT.

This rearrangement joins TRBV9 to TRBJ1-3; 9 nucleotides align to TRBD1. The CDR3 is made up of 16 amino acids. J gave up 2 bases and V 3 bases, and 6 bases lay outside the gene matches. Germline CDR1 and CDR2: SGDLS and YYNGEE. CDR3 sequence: CASSAGQGNTGNTIYF. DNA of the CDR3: TGTGCCAGCAGCGCGGGACAGGGAAACACTGGAAACACCATATATTTT.

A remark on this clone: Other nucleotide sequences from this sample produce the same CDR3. The CDR3 nucleotides read TGTGCCAGCAGTTTGCAGGGCTACGAGCAGTACTTC. Amino acid sequence: CASSLQGYEQYF. The rearrangement links TRBV28 to TRBJ2-7, with D maybe TRBD1 (5 bases). The ends were cut back, 3 bases at V and 3 bases at J, with 6 bases in the middle. The CDR3 extends over 12 amino acids. CDR1 and CDR2 (germline): MDHEN, SYDVKM.

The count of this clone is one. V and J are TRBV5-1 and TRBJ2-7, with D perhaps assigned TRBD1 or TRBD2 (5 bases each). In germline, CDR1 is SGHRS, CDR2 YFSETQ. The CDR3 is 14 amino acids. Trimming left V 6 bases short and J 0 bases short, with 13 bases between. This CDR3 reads CASTWGSSSYEQYF. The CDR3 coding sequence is TGCGCCAGCACCTGGGGGTCCAGCTCCTACGAGCAGTACTTC.

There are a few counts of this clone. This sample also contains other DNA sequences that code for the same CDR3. The CDR3 here is CASSTGSSYEQYF. In nucleotides, the CDR3 is TGCGCCAGCAGCACCGGCAGTTCCTACGAGCAGTACTTC. The chain couples TRBV5-1 to TRBJ2-7; D ambiguous. The CDR3 extends over 13 amino acids. Looked up from germline, CDR1 is SGHRS and CDR2 is YFSETQ. The germline V and J ends were trimmed by 4 bases and 1 base, with 9 bases remaining between them.

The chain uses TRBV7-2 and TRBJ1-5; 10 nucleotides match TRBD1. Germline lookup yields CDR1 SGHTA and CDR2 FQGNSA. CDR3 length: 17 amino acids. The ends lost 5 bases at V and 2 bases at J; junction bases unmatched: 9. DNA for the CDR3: TGTGCCAGCAGCCTGGGACAGGGGTCCCGGGGCAATCAGCCCCAGCATTTT. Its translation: CASSLGQGSRGNQPQHF.

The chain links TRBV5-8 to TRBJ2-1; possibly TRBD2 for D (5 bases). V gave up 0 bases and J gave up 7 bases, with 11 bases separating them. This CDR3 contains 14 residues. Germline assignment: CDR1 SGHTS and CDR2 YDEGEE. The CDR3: CASSLARRLNEQFF. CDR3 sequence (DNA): TGTGCCAGCAGCTTGGCCCGGAGGTTGAATGAGCAGTTCTTC.

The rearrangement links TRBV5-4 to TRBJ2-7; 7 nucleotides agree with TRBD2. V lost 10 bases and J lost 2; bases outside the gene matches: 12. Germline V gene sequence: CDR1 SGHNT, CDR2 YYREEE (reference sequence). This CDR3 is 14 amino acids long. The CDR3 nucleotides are TGTGCCGTTCGCCAGCGGGGCACTGCCTACGAGCAGTACTTC. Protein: CAVRQRGTAYEQYF.

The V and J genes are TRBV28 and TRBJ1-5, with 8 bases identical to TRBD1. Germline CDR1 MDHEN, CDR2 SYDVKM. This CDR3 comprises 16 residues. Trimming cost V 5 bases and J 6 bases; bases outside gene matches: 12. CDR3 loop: CASSPPDRVAGQPQHF. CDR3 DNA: TGTGCCAGCAGTCCCCCGGACAGGGTAGCGGGTCAGCCCCAGCATTTT.

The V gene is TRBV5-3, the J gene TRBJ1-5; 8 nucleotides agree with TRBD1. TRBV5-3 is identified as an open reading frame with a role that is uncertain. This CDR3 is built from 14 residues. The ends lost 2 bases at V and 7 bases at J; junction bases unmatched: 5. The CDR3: CARSFDRGRQPQHF. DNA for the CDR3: TGTGCCAGAAGCTTCGACAGGGGTAGGCAGCCCCAGCATTTT.